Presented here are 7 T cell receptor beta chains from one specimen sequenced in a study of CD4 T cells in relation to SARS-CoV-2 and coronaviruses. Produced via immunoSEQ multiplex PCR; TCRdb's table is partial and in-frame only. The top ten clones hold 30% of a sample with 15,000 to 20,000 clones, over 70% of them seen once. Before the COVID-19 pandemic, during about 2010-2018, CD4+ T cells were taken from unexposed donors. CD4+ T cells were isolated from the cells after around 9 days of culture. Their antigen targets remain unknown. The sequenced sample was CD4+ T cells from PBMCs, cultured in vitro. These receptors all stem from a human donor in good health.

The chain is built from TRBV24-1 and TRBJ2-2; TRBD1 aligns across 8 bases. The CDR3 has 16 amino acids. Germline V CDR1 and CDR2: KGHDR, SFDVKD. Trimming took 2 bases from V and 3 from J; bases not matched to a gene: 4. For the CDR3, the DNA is TGTGCCACCAGTGATTCCGGGACAGGCCACACCGGGGAGCTGTTTTTT. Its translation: CATSDSGTGHTGELFF.

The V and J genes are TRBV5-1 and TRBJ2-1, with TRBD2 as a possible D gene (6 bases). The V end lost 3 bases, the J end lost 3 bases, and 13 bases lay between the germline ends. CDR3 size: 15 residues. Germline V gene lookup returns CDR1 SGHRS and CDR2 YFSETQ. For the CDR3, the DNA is TGCGCCAGCAGCTCGGGGGACGGGAACTACAATGAGCAGTTCTTC. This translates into CASSSGDGNYNEQFF.

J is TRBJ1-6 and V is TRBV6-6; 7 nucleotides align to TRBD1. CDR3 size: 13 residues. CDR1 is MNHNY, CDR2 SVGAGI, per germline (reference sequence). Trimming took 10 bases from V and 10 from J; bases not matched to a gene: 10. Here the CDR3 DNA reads TGTGCCACCAATGGACAGGTTTCGTCACCCCTCCACTTT. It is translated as CATNGQVSSPLHF.

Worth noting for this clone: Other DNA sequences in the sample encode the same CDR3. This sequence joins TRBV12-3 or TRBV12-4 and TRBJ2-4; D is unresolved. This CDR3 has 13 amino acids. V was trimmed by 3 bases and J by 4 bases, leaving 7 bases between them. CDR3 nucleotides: TGTGCCAGCAGTTTTGGCGGTAAAAACATTCAGTACTTC. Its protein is CASSFGGKNIQYF.

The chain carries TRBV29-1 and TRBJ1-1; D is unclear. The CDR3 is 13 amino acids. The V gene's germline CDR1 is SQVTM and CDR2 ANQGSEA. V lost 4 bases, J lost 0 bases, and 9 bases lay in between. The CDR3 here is CSVVYRLNTEAFF. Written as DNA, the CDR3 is TGCAGCGTTGTATACCGATTGAACACTGAAGCTTTCTTT.

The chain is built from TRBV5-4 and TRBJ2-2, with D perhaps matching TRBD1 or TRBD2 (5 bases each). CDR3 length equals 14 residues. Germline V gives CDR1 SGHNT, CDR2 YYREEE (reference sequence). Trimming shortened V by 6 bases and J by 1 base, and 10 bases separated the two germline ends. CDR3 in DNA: TGTGCCAGCAATGAGGGGCGGAACACCGGGGAGCTGTTTTTT. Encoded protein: CASNEGRNTGELFF.

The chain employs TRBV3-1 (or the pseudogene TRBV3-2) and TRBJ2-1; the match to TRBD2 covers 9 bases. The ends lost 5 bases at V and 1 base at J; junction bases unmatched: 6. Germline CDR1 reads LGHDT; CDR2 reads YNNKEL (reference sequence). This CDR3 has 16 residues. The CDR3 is CASSFSGSSSYNEQFF. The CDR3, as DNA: TGTGCCAGCAGCTTTAGCGGGAGTTCGTCCTACAATGAGCAGTTCTTC.